The entry that follows covers one T cell receptor beta chain sequence. Its antigen target is currently unknown. Nothing much larger sits one base from this clone, and base qualities are not available. Deletion took 5 bases off V and 3 bases off J, with a span of 8 bases between the germline ends. As encoded in the germline V gene (reference sequence), CDR1 is LGHDT while CDR2 is YNNKEL. The CDR3 runs 13 residues from the cysteine to the phenylalanine. Just the 39-base CDR3 DNA is kept, in frame starting at base 1. These data belong to a study of T cell responses to AZD1222 COVID-19 vaccine (dated by TCRdb to the early 2020s). About the study as a whole: A total of 233 trial participants underwent TCR sequencing, of whom about 210 received two doses of AZD1222 and approximately 25 received two doses of the MenACWY control vaccine. Trial participants were enrolled into age subgroups of 18-55, 56-69 and 70-plus years, which contained 148, 28 and 57 TCR-sequenced participants, respectively.

Beyond this particular receptor, the publication reports: Because no day 14 peak-response samples were available, the repertoires could be characterized only after the peak T cell response. Vaccine-associated CD4 TCRs spanned the whole spike protein, with dominant responses in regions 160-218 and 743-854. Conclusions about previously exposed vaccinees are limited because only five to seven AZD1222 recipients were SARS-CoV-2 seropositive at baseline. After two AZD1222 doses, spike-specific TCR breadth and depth were significantly higher than at day 0 and than in MenACWY recipients. The 56-69-year group was small, and its depth increase did not reach significance, likely because of low power. Reportedly, almost half of the unique spike-specific TCRs recognized epitopes lying outside the regions that are mutated in the B.1.351 and B.1.1.7 variants. Most participants were white British and females outnumbered males, and the authors suggested that clonal diversity may have been underestimated.

The CDR3 regions of human TCRbeta chains were analyzed by immunosequencing. The paper's processing steps were these. Repertoire TCRs were checked for matches against a reference library of SARS-CoV-2-specific TCRs that had been generated using the MIRA antigen-specificity platform. Breadth was defined as the fraction of unique TCRs that were SARS-CoV-2-associated, and depth was defined as the fraction of total T cells that were SARS-CoV-2-associated. Each spike-specific TCR was assigned to its reactive spike region and to a CD4 or CD8 class using the MIRA data. Log10-transformed breadth and depth values were compared by one-way ANOVA with Sidak's multiple comparisons tests. TCRdb obtained this table from immuneACCESS and retained in-frame rearrangements with V and J assigned. These tables miss some clones; where compared with another copy, unresolved V genes account for less than half of the shortfall, and the remainder is unexplained. The D gene and trimming were derived from the DNA, and the V and J assignments and clone size from that table. This sample comprises over 130,000 clones, around 90% of them detected only once. The ten largest clones capture around 2.9% of the sample.

This sample's time point label indicates: about 28 days (+/-7) after the second vaccine dose. AZD1222 recipients with second doses at about 4 weeks or about 12 weeks were pooled, because spike-specific TCR depth and breadth did not differ between schedules. Vaccinee samples were obtained from the UK trials COV001 and COV002, which included a single-blind randomized controlled phase 2/3 trial of AZD1222 (ChAdOx1 nCoV-19) in healthy adults. Trial participant PBMC samples were collected at day 0 and day 28 after the second dose for TCRbeta chain sequencing. The source is an adult who received the AZD1222 COVID-19 vaccine. Sample: peripheral blood, taken 28 days after the second AZD1222 dose. This chain is built from TRBV3-1 (or the pseudogene TRBV3-2) and TRBJ1-5, with the D gene not clear enough to name. The CDR3 reads as follows: CASSEGLNQPQHF. Here is the DNA: TGTGCCAGCAGCGAAGGACTCAATCAGCCCCAGCATTTT.